This T cell receptor beta chain was recorded in a study of neurological immune-mediated disorders. This clonotype was found many times. The CDR3 is made up of 18 amino acids. Germline V lookup: CDR1 SGHRS, CDR2 YFSETQ. V was trimmed by 4 bases and J by 0 bases, leaving 19 bases between them. TCRdb independently ran MiXCR on the 5' RACE reads; one entry per CDR3 protein. Of under 60,000 distinct CDR3 sequences in the sample, 9% to 12% were seen once. This chain connects TRBV5-1 to TRBJ2-2, with D unclear. What was sequenced was PBMCs. This TCR derives from a woman in her forties with HTLV-1-associated myelopathy (HAM/TSP). The CDR3 DNA sequence: TGCGCCAGCAGCGGGCCGGCCCTCAGATTAGCGAACACCGGGGAGCTGTTTTTT. Protein: CASSGPALRLANTGELFF. Looking up the rest from reference TRBV5-1 and TRBJ2-2 gives the full variable domain: KAGVTQTPRYLIKTRGQQVTLSCSPISGHRSVSWYQQTPGQGLQFLFEYFSETQRNKGNFPGRFSGRQFSNSRSEMNVSTLELGDSALYLCASSGPALRLANTGELFFGEGSRLTVL.